What follows describes a single T cell receptor (beta chain). CDR1 SGHTA and CDR2 FQGNSA come from the germline V gene. The CDR3 runs 13 residues. V trimming: 2 bases; J trimming: 5 bases; junction bases outside the gene matches: 0. Authors' data handling: Estimated nucleated cell counts came from reference gene primer amplification. TCRdb keeps only in-frame clones here, not all; method: immunoSEQ multiplex PCR. From that table come the V and J calls and clone size; the DNA was used to work out D and trimming. The sample shows 20,000 to 25,000 clones, 80% to 90% of them seen only once. This sample is drawn from a study of blood T cell repertoires in COVID-19.

The chain links TRBV7-2 to TRBJ2-3; 8 nucleotides match TRBD2. Material for sequencing was peripheral blood. This TCR derives from a human donor with acute or convalescent COVID-19. The donor label of this sample is uncertain. The CDR3 coding sequence is TGTGCCAGCAGCTTAAGCGGGGGAGATACGCAGTATTTT. Amino acid sequence: CASSLSGGDTQYF.